These 14 T cell receptor beta chains were all obtained from the same sample, sequenced in a study of T cell responses to AZD1222 COVID-19 vaccine (dated by TCRdb to the early 2020s). The receptor library was made with the immunoSEQ multiplex PCR assay. TCRdb took this table from immuneACCESS and kept in-frame rearrangements with V and J called. Such tables lack part of the clones; where checked against another copy, unresolved V genes explain under half of the gap, and the rest is unexplained. The sample table shows 95,000 to 100,000 clones, and about 90% are seen once. The leading ten clones occupy roughly 10% of the sample. The time point label on this specimen signifies: about 28 days (+/-7) after the second vaccine dose. The sequenced sample was peripheral blood, obtained 28 days after the second AZD1222 dose. All receptors derive from an adult who received the AZD1222 COVID-19 vaccine.

The chain employs TRBV6-4 and TRBJ2-7; D is possibly TRBD2 (6 bases). The V and J ends lost 5 bases and 1 base respectively, with 18 bases between them. Germline lookup yields CDR1 MRHNA and CDR2 SNTAGT. The CDR3 consists of 16 residues. The CDR3 nucleotides read TGTGCCAGCAGTTTCTCAGGGACTCCCTGGTCCTACGAGCAGTACTTC. Protein: CASSFSGTPWSYEQYF.

The genes are TRBV20-1 and TRBJ2-7; no reliable D call. The germline V and J ends were trimmed by 0 bases and 4 bases, with 4 bases remaining between them. Germline values: CDR1 DFQATT, CDR2 SNEGSKA (reference sequence). This CDR3 is built from 11 residues. The CDR3 is CSAREEYEQYF. CDR3 sequence (DNA): TGCAGTGCTAGAGAGGAGTACGAGCAGTACTTC.

This rearrangement joins TRBV10-3 to TRBJ1-1; D is perhaps TRBD1 (5 bases). CDR3 size: 13 residues. Trimming shortened V by 10 bases and J by 3 bases, and 15 bases separated the two germline ends. Germline V CDR1 and CDR2: ENHRY, SYGVKD. CDR3 sequence reads: CATAGSGDTEAFF. Written as DNA, the CDR3 is TGTGCCACCGCAGGGTCGGGGGACACTGAAGCTTTCTTT.

V gene TRBV28 combines with J gene TRBJ1-5, with 8 bases aligning to TRBD1. V shed 5 bases, J shed 3 bases, and the junction held 9 bases outside the gene matches. The V gene's germline CDR1 is MDHEN and CDR2 SYDVKM. This CDR3 has 16 amino acids. The CDR3 here is CASSPYGQGDNQPQHF. DNA of the CDR3: TGTGCCAGCAGTCCGTACGGACAGGGAGACAATCAGCCCCAGCATTTT.

The chain uses TRBV9 and TRBJ2-2; TRBD2 matches 8 bases. The CDR3 sequence is 16 residues long. CDR1 is SGDLS, CDR2 YYNGEE, per germline. V shed 0 bases and J 7 bases; nucleotides not matched to a gene: 8. The DNA for the CDR3 is TGTGCCAGCAGCGTAGGGGTTAGCGGGATGATCGGGGAGCTGTTTTTT. This translates into CASSVGVSGMIGELFF.

The chain links TRBV5-6 to TRBJ2-5; tentative D call: TRBD2 (5 bases). The ends were cut back, 0 bases at V and 4 bases at J, with 7 bases in the middle. CDR3 size: 13 residues. CDR1 is SGHDT, CDR2 YYEEEE, per germline. CDR3 sequence reads: CASSLAGRETQYF. DNA of the CDR3: TGTGCCAGCAGCTTGGCTGGGAGAGAGACCCAGTACTTC. Variable domain in full (rest from reference TRBV5-6 and TRBJ2-5): DAGVTQSPTHLIKTRGQQVTLRCSPKSGHDTVSWYQQALGQGPQFIFQYYEEEERQRGNFPDRFSGHQFPNYSSELNVNALLLGDSALYLCASSLAGRETQYFGPGTRLLVL.

This clone showed up just a few times. The chain has TRBV5-1 and TRBJ2-7; 7 bases agree with TRBD2. The CDR3 contains 15 residues. Germline V lookup: CDR1 SGHRS, CDR2 YFSETQ. V lost 4 bases and J lost 1; bases outside the gene matches: 8. The chain's CDR3 is CASSVGGSRSYEQYF. Written as DNA, the CDR3 is TGCGCCAGCAGCGTGGGGGGGTCCCGATCCTACGAGCAGTACTTC.

The chain is built from TRBV19 and TRBJ2-7; D may correspond to TRBD1 or TRBD2 (5 bases each). CDR1 is LNHDA, CDR2 SQIVND, per germline (reference sequence). The CDR3 spans 14 residues. Trimming removed 4 bases at V and 0 bases at J, with 10 bases between. In DNA, the CDR3 is TGTGCCAGTAGTAGGGACGGTCACTCCTACGAGCAGTACTTC. Protein product: CASSRDGHSYEQYF.

This clone has just a few counts. J is TRBJ2-1 and V is TRBV29-1; D ambiguous. CDR3 length: 8 amino acids. Germline V lookup: CDR1 SQVTM, CDR2 ANQGSEA. Trimming removed 3 bases at V and 15 bases at J, with 6 bases between. The CDR3 bases are TGCAGCGTTGAGGATGGGTTCTTC. Protein: CSVEDGFF.

The chain employs TRBV7-8 and TRBJ2-4; D uncertain. The CDR3 length is 14 residues. The germline V gene encodes CDR1 SGHVS and CDR2 FQNEAQ. V shed 1 base and J shed 2 bases, with 6 bases lying between them. The CDR3 reads CASSLERTKNIQYF. The CDR3 nucleotides read TGTGCCAGCAGCTTAGAGCGTACCAAAAACATTCAGTACTTC.

The genes are TRBV11-2 and TRBJ1-2; tentatively, D is TRBD1 (6 bases). The CDR3 totals 17 residues. V lost 5 bases, J lost 4 bases, and 23 bases lay in between. Germline CDR1 is SGHAT and CDR2 is FQNNGV. The CDR3 spells CASSPRPRGELGYGYTF. The CDR3 coding sequence is TGTGCCAGCAGCCCCCGTCCCAGGGGTGAGCTAGGCTATGGCTACACCTTC. The full variable domain, in which reference TRBV11-2 and TRBJ1-2 provide the parts outside the CDR3, is EAGVAQSPRYKIIEKRQSVAFWCNPISGHATLYWYQQILGQGPKLLIQFQNNGVVDDSQLPKDRFSAERLKGVDSTLKIQPAKLEDSAVYLCASSPRPRGELGYGYTFGSGTRLTVV.

The CDR3 spells CAYARGEPWTYEQYF. Written as DNA, the CDR3 is TGTGCCTACGCCCGGGGGGAACCTTGGACCTACGAGCAGTACTTC. The chain joins TRBV2 to TRBJ2-7; 7 nucleotides agree with TRBD2. Germline assignment: CDR1 SNHLY and CDR2 FYNNEI. V trimming: 11 bases; J trimming: 2 bases; junction bases outside the gene matches: 15. This CDR3 is built from 15 residues.

The chain is built from TRBV28 and TRBJ2-7; 8 bases line up with TRBD2. Germline CDR1 and CDR2: MDHEN and SYDVKM. The CDR3 is made up of 14 amino acids. Trimming cost V 5 bases and J 3 bases; bases outside gene matches: 6. CDR3 in DNA: TGTGCCAGCAGTCACCTTACTAGCGGCTACGAGCAGTACTTC. Its translation is CASSHLTSGYEQYF.

CDR3 nucleotide sequence: TGTGCCAGCAGCTCCCAGGGGACGGCTGAAGCTTTCTTT. Its protein product is CASSSQGTAEAFF. This rearrangement joins TRBV7-9 to TRBJ1-1, with TRBD1 as a possible D gene (6 bases). CDR1 and CDR2 (germline): SEHNR, FQNEAQ (reference sequence). The germline V and J ends were trimmed by 4 bases and 6 bases, with 12 bases remaining between them. There are 13 residues in the CDR3.